This T cell receptor beta chain was identified in a study of blood T cell repertoires in COVID-19. As originally analysed: Amplification with reference gene primers provided the estimates of nucleated cell counts. TCRdb keeps only in-frame clones here, not all; method: immunoSEQ multiplex PCR. That table is the source of V, J and clone size, and D and trimming were worked out from the DNA. The sample holds roughly 160,000 clones, 87% seen once. Everyone who took part was roughly 18 to 100 years old, and they came from 20 to 25 US areas. Participant-given clinical history determined each cohort assignment. All recovered Cohort 3 donors got two negative PCRs, got clearance, or saw symptom resolution. Germline lookup yields CDR1 MNHEY and CDR2 SVGAGI. V was pared by 4 bases and J by 3 bases, with 3 bases of the junction left unmatched. This CDR3 spans 13 amino acids.

The source of this sequence is a woman in her forties or fifties who had recovered from COVID-19. Sequenced: PBMCs or T cells enriched from blood (not recorded which). This sequence joins TRBV6-5 and TRBJ2-7, with 7 bases matching TRBD1. Here the CDR3 reads CASSFGQVYEQYF. For the CDR3, the DNA is TGTGCCAGCAGTTTTGGACAGGTCTACGAGCAGTACTTC.